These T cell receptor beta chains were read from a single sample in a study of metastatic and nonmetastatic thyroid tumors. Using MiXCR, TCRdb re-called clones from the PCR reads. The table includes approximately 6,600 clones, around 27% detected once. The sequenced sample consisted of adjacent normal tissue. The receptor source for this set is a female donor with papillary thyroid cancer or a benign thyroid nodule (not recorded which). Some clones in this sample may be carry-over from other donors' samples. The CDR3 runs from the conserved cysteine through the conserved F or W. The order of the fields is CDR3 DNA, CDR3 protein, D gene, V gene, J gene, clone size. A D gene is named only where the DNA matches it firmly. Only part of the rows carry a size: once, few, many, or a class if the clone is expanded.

TGTGCCAGCAGTACGGGACAGGAGGAGACCCAGTACTTC	CASSTGQEETQYF	TRBD1	TRBV28	TRBJ2-5	medium-sized
TGCGAAAGCAAGTACTACAATGAGCAGTTCTTC	CESKYYNEQFF	-	TRBV10-2	TRBJ2-1	few
TGTGCCAGCATCATGACAGGCGCGTACCAAGAGACCCAGTACTTC	CASIMTGAYQETQYF	-	TRBV28	TRBJ2-5	medium-sized
TGCAGTGCTAGCGGACAGGGCTACGAGCAGTACTTC	CSASGQGYEQYF	TRBD1	TRBV20-1	TRBJ2-7	once
TGTGCCAGCAGCCCTGGGGGCTTTGGGGCGGAGCAGTACTTC	CASSPGGFGAEQYF	-	TRBV4-2	TRBJ2-7	-
TGTGCCAGCTCACAACTACCGGGACCGGGTAACTACGAGCAGTACTTC	CASSQLPGPGNYEQYF	-	TRBV18	TRBJ2-7	-
TGTGCCAGCAGTTACGGGAACTATGGCTACACCTTC	CASSYGNYGYTF	-	TRBV6-4	TRBJ1-2	-
TGTGCCAGCAGTGAATCCACGACTAGCGGGATGCTCTCCTACGAGCAGTACTTC	CASSESTTSGMLSYEQYF	TRBD2	TRBV6-1	TRBJ2-7	-
TGTGCCAGCAGCACAGGGGAAGAGACCCAGTACTTC	CASSTGEETQYF	TRBD1	TRBV7-8	TRBJ2-5	few
TGTGCCAGCAGCCGAGGCGCTGAAGCTTTCTTT	CASSRGAEAFF	-	TRBV11-1	TRBJ1-1	once
TGCAGTGCGACCTGGCAGGGAAGGAGAGAGACCCAGTACTTC	CSATWQGRRETQYF	-	TRBV20-1	TRBJ2-5	many
TGTGCCAGCACCTCGACCACAGGGGACCCAACCTACGAGCAGTACTTC	CASTSTTGDPTYEQYF	TRBD1	TRBV12-3/TRBV12-4	TRBJ2-7	-
TGCAGTGCTAGTCGCCAGGGTACTCACTACGAGCAGTACTTC	CSASRQGTHYEQYF	-	TRBV20-1	TRBJ2-7	-
TGTGCCAGCAGTTTATTTGCGGGGCAGGGGGAAAAACTGTTTTTT	CASSLFAGQGEKLFF	-	TRBV28	TRBJ1-4	medium-sized
TGTGCCAGCAGTGACGAATTGTGGCAGACCCAGTACTTC	CASSDELWQTQYF	-	TRBV2	TRBJ2-5	few
TGTGCCAGCAGACCCCCAGGGGGCTACGAGCAGTACTTC	CASRPPGGYEQYF	TRBD1	TRBV6-1	TRBJ2-7	-
TGTGCCAGCAGCTTCGGGGGTGGGACTGAAGCTTTCTTT	CASSFGGGTEAFF	-	TRBV11-2	TRBJ1-1	-
TGTGCCAGCAGCTTTGGGGGCCGTCTTGAAGCTTTCTTT	CASSFGGRLEAFF	-	TRBV11-2	TRBJ1-1	-
TGTGCCAGCAGTTACGACGGGACAGGGAATGTAAAACTGTTTTTT	CASSYDGTGNVKLFF	TRBD1	TRBV6-5	TRBJ1-4	medium-sized
TGTGCCAGCAGTGCAACTAGATTTGAGCAGTTCTTC	CASSATRFEQFF	-	TRBV6-2/TRBV6-3	TRBJ2-1	few
TGTGCCAGCAGCGTAGGTCCTGGGCGAGCGGGAGCCGGCAGTGAGCATTTCTTC	CASSVGPGRAGAGSEHFF	TRBD2	TRBV9	TRBJ2-1	-
TGTGCCAGCAGCTCGACAGGGCTCGCTGAAGCTTTCTTT	CASSSTGLAEAFF	TRBD1	TRBV7-3	TRBJ1-1	medium-sized
TGTGCCAGCAGTTACCGAGGGTTTTCTGAAGCTTTCTTT	CASSYRGFSEAFF	-	TRBV6-2/TRBV6-3	TRBJ1-1	few
TGTGCCACTGCGACTAGCGGGGGGCTCCTTAGCTCCCACGAGCAGTACTTC	CATATSGGLLSSHEQYF	TRBD2	TRBV6-1	TRBJ2-7	-
TGTGCCATCTGGGCCCAAACGCCTTATGGCTACACCTTC	CAIWAQTPYGYTF	-	TRBV10-3	TRBJ1-2	few
TGTGCCAGTAGTCCCAGCAGGGAGCAGTTCTTC	CASSPSREQFF	-	TRBV19	TRBJ2-1	large
TGTGCCAGTAGTGGCTTTCGTGGAAAAACTTCGAACACCGGGGAGCTGTTTTTT	CASSGFRGKTSNTGELFF	-	TRBV19	TRBJ2-2	medium-sized
TGCGCCAGCAGCTTGTTTGAGGGGACAGGCCCGAACTATGGCTACACCTTC	CASSLFEGTGPNYGYTF	TRBD1	TRBV5-1	TRBJ1-2	-
TGTGCCAGCAGTGCAGACGGACCCGCAACTAATGAAAAACTGTTTTTT	CASSADGPATNEKLFF	-	TRBV2	TRBJ1-4	many